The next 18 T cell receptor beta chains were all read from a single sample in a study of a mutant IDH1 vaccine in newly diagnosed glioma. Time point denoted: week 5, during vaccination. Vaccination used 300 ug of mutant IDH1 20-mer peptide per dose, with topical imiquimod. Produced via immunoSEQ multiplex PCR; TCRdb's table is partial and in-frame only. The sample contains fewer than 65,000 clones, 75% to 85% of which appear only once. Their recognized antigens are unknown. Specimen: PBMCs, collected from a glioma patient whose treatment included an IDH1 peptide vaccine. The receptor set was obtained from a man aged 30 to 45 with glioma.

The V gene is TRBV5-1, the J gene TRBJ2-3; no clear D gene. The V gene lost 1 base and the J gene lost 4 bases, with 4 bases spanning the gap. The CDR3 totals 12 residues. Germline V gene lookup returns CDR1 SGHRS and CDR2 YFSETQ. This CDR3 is CASSLRADTQYF. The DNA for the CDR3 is TGCGCCAGCAGCTTGAGGGCAGATACGCAGTATTTT.

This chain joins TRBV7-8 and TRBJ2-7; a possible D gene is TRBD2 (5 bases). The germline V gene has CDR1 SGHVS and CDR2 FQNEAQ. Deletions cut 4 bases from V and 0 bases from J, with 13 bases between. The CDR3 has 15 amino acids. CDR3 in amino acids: CASSSPGSLSYEQYF. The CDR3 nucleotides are TGTGCCAGCAGCTCCCCGGGGAGTCTCTCCTACGAGCAGTACTTC.

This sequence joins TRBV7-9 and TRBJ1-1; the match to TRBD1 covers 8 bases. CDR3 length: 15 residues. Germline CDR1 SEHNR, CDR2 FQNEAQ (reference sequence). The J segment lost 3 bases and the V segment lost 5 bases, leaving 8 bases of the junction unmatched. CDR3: CASSKAGQGYTEAFF. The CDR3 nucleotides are TGTGCCAGCAGCAAAGCCGGACAGGGCTACACTGAAGCTTTCTTT.

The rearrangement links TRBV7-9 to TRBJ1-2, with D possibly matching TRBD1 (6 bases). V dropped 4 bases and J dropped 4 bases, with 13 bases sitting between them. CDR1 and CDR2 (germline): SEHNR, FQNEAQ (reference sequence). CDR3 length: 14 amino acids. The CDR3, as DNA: TGTGCCAGCAGCTCCAGGGGTGAGAGCTATGGCTACACCTTC. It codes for CASSSRGESYGYTF.

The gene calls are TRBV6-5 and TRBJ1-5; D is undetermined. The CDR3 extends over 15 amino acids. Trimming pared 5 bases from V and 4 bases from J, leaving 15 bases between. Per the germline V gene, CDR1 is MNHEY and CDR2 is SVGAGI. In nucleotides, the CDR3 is TGTGCCAGCAGTCCGCTGAGGATGGTGAATCAGCCCCAGCATTTT. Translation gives CASSPLRMVNQPQHF.

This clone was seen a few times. This chain's CDR3 is CASSLGDGLNSPLHF. The CDR3 DNA reads TGTGCCAGCAGCCTCGGGGACGGATTAAATTCACCCCTCCACTTT. The gene calls are TRBV7-9 and TRBJ1-6; D possibly corresponds to TRBD1 (5 bases). CDR3 size: 15 residues. Trimming shortened V by 5 bases and J by 7 bases, and 15 bases separated the two germline ends. Germline V lookup: CDR1 SEHNR, CDR2 FQNEAQ (reference sequence). The full variable domain, its missing parts supplied by reference TRBV7-9 and TRBJ1-6, is DTGVSQNPRHKITKRGQNVTFRCDPISEHNRLYWYRQTLGQGPEFLTYFQNEAQLEKSRLLSDRFSAERPKGSFSTLEIQRTEQGDSAMYLCASSLGDGLNSPLHFGNGTRLTVT.

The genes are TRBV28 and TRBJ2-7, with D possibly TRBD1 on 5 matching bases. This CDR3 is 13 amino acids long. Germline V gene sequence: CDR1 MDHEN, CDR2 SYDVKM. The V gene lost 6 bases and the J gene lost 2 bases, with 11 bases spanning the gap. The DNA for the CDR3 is TGTGCCAGCAGCTTGGACACCACCTACGAGCAGTACTTC. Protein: CASSLDTTYEQYF.

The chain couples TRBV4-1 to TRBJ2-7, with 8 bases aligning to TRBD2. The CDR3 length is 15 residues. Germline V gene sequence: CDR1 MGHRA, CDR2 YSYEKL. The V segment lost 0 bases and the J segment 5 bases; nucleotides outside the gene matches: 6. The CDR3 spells CASSQDGRGANEQYF. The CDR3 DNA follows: TGCGCCAGCAGCCAAGACGGGAGGGGGGCTAACGAGCAGTACTTC.

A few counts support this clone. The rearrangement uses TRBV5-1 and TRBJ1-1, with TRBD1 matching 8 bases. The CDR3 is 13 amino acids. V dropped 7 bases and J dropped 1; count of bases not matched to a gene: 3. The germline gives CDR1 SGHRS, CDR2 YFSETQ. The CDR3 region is CASGQGGNTEAFF. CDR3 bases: TGCGCCAGCGGACAGGGAGGGAACACTGAAGCTTTCTTT.

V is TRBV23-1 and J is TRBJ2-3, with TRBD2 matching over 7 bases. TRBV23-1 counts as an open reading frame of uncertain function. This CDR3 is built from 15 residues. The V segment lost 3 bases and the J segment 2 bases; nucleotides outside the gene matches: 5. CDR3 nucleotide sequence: TGCGCCAGCAGTCATGCGCTAGCGGCCACAGATACGCAGTATTTT. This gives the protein CASSHALAATDTQYF.

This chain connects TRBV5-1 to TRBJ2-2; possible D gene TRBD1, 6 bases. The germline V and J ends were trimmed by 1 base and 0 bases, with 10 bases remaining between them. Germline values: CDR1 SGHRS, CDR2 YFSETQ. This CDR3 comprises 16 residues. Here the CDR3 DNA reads TGCGCCAGCAGCTTGTTCGGGACAACGAACACCGGGGAGCTGTTTTTT. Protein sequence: CASSLFGTTNTGELFF.

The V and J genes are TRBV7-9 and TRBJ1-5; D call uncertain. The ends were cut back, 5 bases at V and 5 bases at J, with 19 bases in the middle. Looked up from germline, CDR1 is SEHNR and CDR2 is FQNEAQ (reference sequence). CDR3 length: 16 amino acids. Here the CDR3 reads CASSISRVSRDQPQHF. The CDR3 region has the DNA TGTGCCAGCAGCATTAGCCGGGTTTCCCGAGATCAGCCCCAGCATTTT. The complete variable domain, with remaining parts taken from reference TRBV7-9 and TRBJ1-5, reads DTGVSQNPRHKITKRGQNVTFRCDPISEHNRLYWYRQTLGQGPEFLTYFQNEAQLEKSRLLSDRFSAERPKGSFSTLEIQRTEQGDSAMYLCASSISRVSRDQPQHFGDGTRLSIL.

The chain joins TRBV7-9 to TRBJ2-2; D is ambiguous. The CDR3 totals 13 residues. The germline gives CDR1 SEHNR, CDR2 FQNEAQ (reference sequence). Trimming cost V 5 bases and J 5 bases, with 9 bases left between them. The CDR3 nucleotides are TGTGCCAGCAGCCCCTATCGAACCGGGGAGCTGTTTTTT. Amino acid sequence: CASSPYRTGELFF.

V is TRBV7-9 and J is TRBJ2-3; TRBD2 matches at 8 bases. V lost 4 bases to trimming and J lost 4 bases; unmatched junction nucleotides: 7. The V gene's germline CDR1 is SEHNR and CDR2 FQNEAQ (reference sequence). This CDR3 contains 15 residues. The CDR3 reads CASSYGGAWADTQYF. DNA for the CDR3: TGTGCCAGCAGCTACGGGGGGGCCTGGGCAGATACGCAGTATTTT. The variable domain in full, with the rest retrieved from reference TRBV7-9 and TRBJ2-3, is DTGVSQNPRHKITKRGQNVTFRCDPISEHNRLYWYRQTLGQGPEFLTYFQNEAQLEKSRLLSDRFSAERPKGSFSTLEIQRTEQGDSAMYLCASSYGGAWADTQYFGPGTRLTVL.

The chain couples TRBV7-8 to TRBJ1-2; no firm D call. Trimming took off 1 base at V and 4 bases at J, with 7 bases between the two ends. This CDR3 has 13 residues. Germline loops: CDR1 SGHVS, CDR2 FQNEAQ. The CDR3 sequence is CASSLGVLYGYTF. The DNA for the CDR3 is TGTGCCAGCAGCTTAGGGGTCCTCTATGGCTACACCTTC.

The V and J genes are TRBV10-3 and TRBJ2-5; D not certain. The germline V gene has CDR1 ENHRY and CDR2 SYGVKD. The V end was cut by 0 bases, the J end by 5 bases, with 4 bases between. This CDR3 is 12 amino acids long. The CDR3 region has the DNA TGTGCCATCAGTGAGTCGGAGGAGACCCAGTACTTC. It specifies CAISESEETQYF.

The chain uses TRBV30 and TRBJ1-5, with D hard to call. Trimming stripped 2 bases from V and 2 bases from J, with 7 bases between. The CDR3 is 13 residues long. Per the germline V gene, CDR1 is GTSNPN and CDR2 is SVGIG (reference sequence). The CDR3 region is CAWSYGGNQPQHF. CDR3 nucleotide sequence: TGTGCCTGGAGTTATGGGGGCAATCAGCCCCAGCATTTT.

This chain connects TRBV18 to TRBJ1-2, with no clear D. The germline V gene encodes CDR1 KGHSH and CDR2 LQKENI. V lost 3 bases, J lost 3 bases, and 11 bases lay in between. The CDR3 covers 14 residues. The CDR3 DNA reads TGTGCCAGCTCACCCGGACGGGATTACTATGGCTACACCTTC. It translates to CASSPGRDYYGYTF.